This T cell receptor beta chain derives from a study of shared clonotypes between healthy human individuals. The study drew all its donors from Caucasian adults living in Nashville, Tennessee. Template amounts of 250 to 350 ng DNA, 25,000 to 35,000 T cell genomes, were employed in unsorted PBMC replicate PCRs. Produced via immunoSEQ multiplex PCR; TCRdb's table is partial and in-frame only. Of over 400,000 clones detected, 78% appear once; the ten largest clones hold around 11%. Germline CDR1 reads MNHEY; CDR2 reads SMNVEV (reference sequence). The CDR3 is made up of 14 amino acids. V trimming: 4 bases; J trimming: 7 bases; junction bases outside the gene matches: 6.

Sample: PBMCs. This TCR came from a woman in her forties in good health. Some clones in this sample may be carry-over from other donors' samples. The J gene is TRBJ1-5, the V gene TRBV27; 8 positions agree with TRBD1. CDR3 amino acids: CASSWTGIGQPQHF. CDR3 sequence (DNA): TGTGCCAGCAGTTGGACAGGGATCGGCCAGCCCCAGCATTTT.